The 31 T cell receptor beta chains below all came from one sample that was sequenced in a study of T cells after yellow fever vaccination. Via MiXCR, TCRdb re-called the 5' RACE reads, giving one row per CDR3 protein. The top ten hold around a sixth of the sample, which has 500,000 to 650,000 distinct CDR3 sequences, 17% seen once. The sequences come from PBMCs, collected 4 to 5 days after the first yellow fever vaccination. The receptors were sampled from a young man who received the YFV17D yellow fever vaccine.

This clonotype was found a few times. The chain recombines TRBV4-2 with TRBJ1-4; 7 nucleotides match TRBD1. Trimming removed 0 bases from V and 8 bases from J; junction bases left unmatched: 6. This CDR3 comprises 15 residues. CDR1 is LGHNA and CDR2 is YNFKEQ in the germline V gene. Written as DNA, the CDR3 is TGTGCCAGCAGCCAAGAGGACAGGCCTGGGGAAAAACTGTTTTTT. Its translation: CASSQEDRPGEKLFF.

This clonotype showed up just a few times. The chain uses TRBV18 and TRBJ1-6, with TRBD1 matching 8 bases. Germline CDR1 KGHSH, CDR2 LQKENI. This CDR3 spans 15 amino acids. The ends lost 2 bases at V and 10 bases at J; junction bases unmatched: 7. The CDR3 region has the DNA TGTGCCAGCTCACCAATCGGACAGGGAGGCTCACCCCTCCACTTT. Translated, it gives CASSPIGQGGSPLHF.

At least ten counts were recorded for this clonotype. The J gene is TRBJ2-1, the V gene TRBV7-2; D may be TRBD1 or TRBD2 (5 bases each). CDR1 is SGHTA, CDR2 FQGNSA, per germline. The CDR3 length is 13 residues. Between the trimmed V and J ends, which lost 5 bases and 9 bases, there was a span of 14 bases. CDR3 nucleotide sequence: TGTGCCAGCAGCATGGCCCCAGGGACTGAGCAGTTCTTC. It specifies CASSMAPGTEQFF.

This clonotype was detected ten times or more. This chain connects TRBV28 to TRBJ2-2; 10 bases agree with TRBD2. The CDR3 spans 14 residues. V trimming: 4 bases; J trimming: 4 bases; junction bases outside the gene matches: 0. Germline V gene sequence: CDR1 MDHEN, CDR2 SYDVKM. This CDR3 reads CASSSSGGTGELFF. The CDR3 DNA reads TGTGCCAGCAGTTCTAGCGGGGGCACCGGGGAGCTGTTTTTT.

In its sample, this clonotype was seen a few times. V gene TRBV12-3 or TRBV12-4 combines with J gene TRBJ2-4; the match to TRBD1 covers 8 bases. This CDR3 spans 15 amino acids. J gave up 6 bases and V 2 bases, and 6 bases lay outside the gene matches. CDR3 DNA sequence: TGTGCCAGCAGTTTATCACGGCAGGGGGCAAACATTCAGTACTTC. Protein product: CASSLSRQGANIQYF.

This clonotype was recorded a few times. The chain carries TRBV7-8 and TRBJ1-3; TRBD1 matches 7 bases. The trim removed 0 bases at V and 2 bases at J, leaving 1 base unmatched. This CDR3 is 15 amino acids long. The germline CDR1 and CDR2 sequences are SGHVS and FQNEAQ. DNA of the CDR3: TGTGCCAGCAGCTTAGCGACAGGGCCTGGAAACACCATATATTTT. Protein product: CASSLATGPGNTIYF.

V and J are TRBV20-1 and TRBJ1-5; possibly TRBD1 for D (5 bases). The germline V gene encodes CDR1 DFQATT and CDR2 SNEGSKA (reference sequence). The V end lost 6 bases, the J end lost 7 bases, and 13 bases lay between the germline ends. This CDR3 region has 12 residues. This chain's CDR3 is CSAVGGWQPQHF. CDR3 DNA: TGCAGTGCAGTTGGGGGATGGCAGCCCCAGCATTTT.

The sample holds a few counts of this clonotype. The chain uses TRBV10-3 and TRBJ1-1; TRBD1 aligns across 10 bases. Germline CDR1 ENHRY, CDR2 SYGVKD. The CDR3 runs to 16 residues. Trimming at V came to 0 bases and at J to 0 bases, leaving 1 base not matched to a gene. DNA for the CDR3: TGTGCCATCAGTGAGTCGACAGGGGGCCTGAACACTGAAGCTTTCTTT. Translation gives CAISESTGGLNTEAFF.

The chain combines TRBV7-9 with TRBJ2-3; the D gene is possibly TRBD1 (5 bases). This CDR3 is 13 amino acids long. CDR1 and CDR2 from the germline V gene are SEHNR and FQNEAQ (reference sequence). With 5 bases removed from V and 6 bases from J, the gap between germline ends came to 12 bases. The CDR3 DNA follows: TGTGCCAGCAGCGAAGGGGTTCACGATACGCAGTATTTT. It codes for CASSEGVHDTQYF.

The chain links TRBV29-1 to TRBJ2-7, with 8 bases identical to TRBD1. The CDR3 is 14 amino acids. The germline V gene has CDR1 SQVTM and CDR2 ANQGSEA. V lost 2 bases and J lost 4; bases outside the gene matches: 7. CDR3 protein: CSVERDDRGYEQYF. CDR3 in DNA: TGCAGCGTTGAAAGAGATGACAGGGGATACGAGCAGTACTTC.

This clonotype appeared a few times. The V gene is TRBV7-3, the J gene TRBJ2-3; 9 bases map to TRBD2. Trimming at V came to 7 bases and at J to 4 bases, leaving 9 bases not matched to a gene. CDR3 size: 15 residues. Looked up from germline, CDR1 is SGHTA and CDR2 is FQGTGA. CDR3 bases: TGTGCCAGCACCCCTGGGCTAGCGGGATCAGATACGCAGTATTTT. This encodes CASTPGLAGSDTQYF.

The chain couples TRBV6-1 to TRBJ2-7, with TRBD1 identical over 9 bases. V lost 6 bases to trimming and J lost 6 bases; unmatched junction nucleotides: 6. This CDR3 region has 13 residues. From germline, CDR1 is MNHNS and CDR2 SASEGT. The CDR3 DNA sequence: TGTGCCAGCAGGTGGACAGGGGCGGGCGAGCAGTACTTC. Amino acids: CASRWTGAGEQYF.

This clonotype was seen a handful of times. The chain combines TRBV11-2 with TRBJ2-5, with 7 nucleotides matching TRBD2. V shed 2 bases and J 3 bases; nucleotides not matched to a gene: 6. Germline CDR1 is SGHAT and CDR2 is FQNNGV. The length of the CDR3 is 15 residues. CDR3 DNA: TGTGCCAGCAGCTTACTTATCCGGGGGGAAGAGACCCAGTACTTC. The encoded protein is CASSLLIRGEETQYF. The complete variable domain, with remaining parts taken from reference TRBV11-2 and TRBJ2-5, reads EAGVAQSPRYKIIEKRQSVAFWCNPISGHATLYWYQQILGQGPKLLIQFQNNGVVDDSQLPKDRFSAERLKGVDSTLKIQPAKLEDSAVYLCASSLLIRGEETQYFGPGTRLLVL.

This clonotype was seen only a few times. The chain joins TRBV10-3 to TRBJ1-5; a weak D match, TRBD1 (5 bases). The V end lost 4 bases, the J end lost 1 base, and 5 bases lay between the germline ends. CDR1 and CDR2 from the germline V gene are ENHRY and SYGVKD. CDR3 size: 13 residues. Here the CDR3 reads CAISGQSNQPQHF. The CDR3, as DNA: TGTGCCATCAGTGGACAGAGCAATCAGCCCCAGCATTTT.

The J gene is TRBJ2-1, the V gene TRBV6-2 or TRBV6-3, with D possibly matching TRBD1 (6 bases). Germline CDR1 MNHEY, CDR2 SVGEGT. Trimming took 4 bases from V and 12 from J, leaving 13 bases between them. This CDR3 has 12 residues. The CDR3 region has the DNA TGTGCCAGCAGTTTCAACCTAGGGGGGCAGTTCTTC. Translating it yields CASSFNLGGQFF.

This clonotype was counted a few times. This sequence joins TRBV4-3 and TRBJ2-3; D is perhaps TRBD1 or TRBD2 (5 bases each). Germline V gives CDR1 LGHNA, CDR2 YSLEER. Trimming removed 1 base at V and 3 bases at J, with 11 bases between. This CDR3 region has 15 residues. The CDR3 loop reads CASSQAAGATDTQYF. CDR3 coding DNA: TGCGCCAGCAGCCAAGCGGCCGGGGCAACAGATACGCAGTATTTT.

The chain combines TRBV7-3 with TRBJ2-1, with a possible D match to TRBD1 (6 bases). V was pared by 5 bases and J by 8 bases, with 10 bases between. Per the germline V gene, CDR1 is SGHTA and CDR2 is FQGTGA. CDR3 size: 12 residues. The CDR3 nucleotides read TGTGCCAGCAGCCAACAGGGAGATGAGCAGTTCTTC. This codes for CASSQQGDEQFF.

This clonotype has more than one count but fewer than ten. The rearrangement uses TRBV4-1 and TRBJ2-7, with TRBD2 matching 9 bases. Germline V gives CDR1 MGHRA, CDR2 YSYEKL. This CDR3 is 15 amino acids long. The V gene end was trimmed by 3 bases and the J gene end by 2 bases; junction bases not matched to a gene: 5. The CDR3 DNA is TGCGCCAGCAGCCACCCTAGCGGGGCAACCTACGAGCAGTACTTC. Translation gives CASSHPSGATYEQYF.

This clonotype was counted many times. The chain is built from TRBV20-1 and TRBJ2-1; D not certain. The CDR3 is 12 amino acids. V lost 0 bases to trimming and J lost 8 bases, with 8 bases between them. Germline CDR1 and CDR2: DFQATT and SNEGSKA (reference sequence). The CDR3 coding sequence is TGCAGTGCTAGAGATGGTGGGGATGAGCAGTTCTTC. Protein product: CSARDGGDEQFF.

This clonotype has only a few counts. For the CDR3, the DNA is TGCGCCAGCAAAATTACAGGGGCGAACACTGAAGCTTTCTTT. It translates to CASKITGANTEAFF. This chain links TRBV5-1 with TRBJ1-1; 7 bases fit TRBD1. V shed 6 bases, J shed 1 base, and the junction held 6 bases outside the gene matches. Per the germline V gene, CDR1 is SGHRS and CDR2 is YFSETQ. The length of the CDR3 is 14 residues. Together with reference TRBV5-1 and TRBJ1-1, the CDR3 gives the full variable domain: KAGVTQTPRYLIKTRGQQVTLSCSPISGHRSVSWYQQTPGQGLQFLFEYFSETQRNKGNFPGRFSGRQFSNSRSEMNVSTLELGDSALYLCASKITGANTEAFFGQGTRLTVV.

This clonotype was observed a few times. The gene calls are TRBV6-2 or TRBV6-3 and TRBJ2-3, with 9 positions matching TRBD2. The V gene end was trimmed by 2 bases and the J gene end by 5 bases; junction bases not matched to a gene: 8. Germline assignment: CDR1 MNHEY and CDR2 SVGEGT. The CDR3 has 16 residues. The CDR3 is CASSYVWRGGRDTQYF. CDR3 in DNA: TGTGCCAGCAGTTACGTCTGGCGGGGGGGCCGAGATACGCAGTATTTT.

This chain links TRBV12-3 or TRBV12-4 with TRBJ2-5; D not certain. CDR3 length: 14 amino acids. Between the trimmed V and J ends, which lost 3 bases and 5 bases, there was a span of 13 bases. The CDR3: CASSFDIAAETQYF. CDR3 nucleotide sequence: TGTGCCAGCAGTTTTGACATCGCGGCGGAGACCCAGTACTTC.

A few counts support this clonotype. The rearrangement links TRBV29-1 to TRBJ2-3; D gene unclear. The germline V and J ends were trimmed by 6 bases and 7 bases, with 11 bases remaining between them. This CDR3 contains 11 residues. Germline CDR1 SQVTM, CDR2 ANQGSEA. The CDR3 region is CSVKTGYTQYF. The CDR3 bases are TGCAGCGTGAAGACTGGATATACGCAGTATTTT.

The rearrangement links TRBV5-5 to TRBJ2-7; no definite D call. The V and J ends lost 9 bases and 3 bases respectively, with 19 bases between them. Germline CDR1 SGHKS, CDR2 YYEKEE (reference sequence). CDR3 length equals 14 residues. In DNA form, the CDR3 reads TGTGCCAAAAAAATAGGCCCAACGCACTACGAGCAGTACGTC. Translating it yields CAKKIGPTHYEQYV.

The chain links TRBV5-4 to TRBJ1-1; 8 positions agree with TRBD1. The V gene end was trimmed by 5 bases and the J gene end by 1 base; junction bases not matched to a gene: 7. Germline V CDR1 and CDR2: SGHNT, YYREEE (reference sequence). The CDR3 length is 15 residues. CDR3 nucleotides: TGTGCCAGCAGGATAGGAACAGGGGGGAACACTGAAGCTTTCTTT. It is translated as CASRIGTGGNTEAFF.

This clonotype was found a few times. The chain carries TRBV7-9 and TRBJ1-1, with D hard to call. Trimming took 3 bases from V and 4 from J, leaving 9 bases between them. The CDR3 length is 13 residues. Germline loops: CDR1 SEHNR, CDR2 FQNEAQ (reference sequence). The DNA of the CDR3 is TGTGCCAGCAGCTTTCCCCGTAGCACTGAAGCTTTCTTT. Translating it yields CASSFPRSTEAFF. Full variable domain (remainder filled in from reference TRBV7-9 and TRBJ1-1): DTGVSQNPRHKITKRGQNVTFRCDPISEHNRLYWYRQTLGQGPEFLTYFQNEAQLEKSRLLSDRFSAERPKGSFSTLEIQRTEQGDSAMYLCASSFPRSTEAFFGQGTRLTVV.

The CDR3 DNA is TGTGCCAGCAGCTCTGGGGTCAATCAGCCCCAGCATTTT. Translated, it gives CASSSGVNQPQHF. The rearrangement joins TRBV9 to TRBJ1-5; D gene ambiguous. Trimming cost V 4 bases and J 3 bases, with 8 bases left between them. The germline CDR1 and CDR2 sequences are SGDLS and YYNGEE. This CDR3 spans 13 amino acids. Full variable domain (rest looked up from reference TRBV9 and TRBJ1-5): DSGVTQTPKHLITATGQRVTLRCSPRSGDLSVYWYQQSLDQGLQFLIQYYNGEERAKGNILERFSAQQFPDLHSELNLSSLELGDSALYFCASSSGVNQPQHFGDGTRLSIL.

V usage is TRBV19 and J usage is TRBJ1-5; the match to TRBD1 covers 7 bases. The CDR3 contains 14 residues. Germline lookup yields CDR1 LNHDA and CDR2 SQIVND (reference sequence). V shed 4 bases, J shed 7 bases, and the junction held 7 bases outside the gene matches. The CDR3 is CASSRQGGGQPQHF. The CDR3 DNA follows: TGTGCCAGTAGTAGACAGGGTGGCGGACAGCCCCAGCATTTT.

The chain carries TRBV6-1 and TRBJ2-7, with D possibly TRBD1 on 6 matching bases. The CDR3 runs 15 residues. V was trimmed by 6 bases and J by 0 bases, leaving 15 bases between them. The germline CDR1 and CDR2 sequences are MNHNS and SASEGT. The CDR3 reads CASRESGVHSYEQYF. In nucleotides, the CDR3 is TGTGCCAGCAGGGAATCAGGGGTCCACTCCTACGAGCAGTACTTC.

The V call is TRBV7-2, the J call TRBJ2-5; a possible D gene is TRBD2 (6 bases). Germline V CDR1 and CDR2: SGHTA, FQGNSA. Trimming shortened V by 5 bases and J by 7 bases, and 17 bases separated the two germline ends. The CDR3 runs 14 residues. Here the CDR3 DNA reads TGTGCCAGCAGCACGACGGAGGGTACGGCGACCCAGTACTTC. Encoded protein: CASSTTEGTATQYF.

The sample holds one count of this clonotype. The chain has TRBV6-1 and TRBJ1-1; 9 bases align to TRBD1. The CDR3 runs to 14 residues. J was trimmed by 4 bases and V by 5 bases; bases with no gene match: 5. Germline CDR1 reads MNHNS; CDR2 reads SASEGT. DNA for the CDR3: TGTGCCAGCAGTATTGACAGGGGGAGCACTGAAGCTTTCTTT. Its protein product is CASSIDRGSTEAFF.